Given below is one TCR beta chain in context. Its antigen is currently not known. Base-call qualities are not available, and no considerably larger clone is one nucleotide away. The TCR beta CDR3 regions were amplified from RNA transcripts. The TCR CDR3 was subjected to a first round of RT-PCR using the HTBI primer set and the Qiagen OneStep RT-PCR kit. Libraries were constructed in a second round of multiplex PCR, after which size selection and purification were performed. Sequencing of the libraries was done on an Illumina HiSeq2000 using paired-end 100 bp reads. The published analysis was carried out like this. SOAPnuke was used to process the raw data, with reads discarded if the reads contained adapters or uncalled bases, had a mean Phred below 15, or lacked an exact constant-primer or identifier match. High-quality paired reads were merged using COPE v1.2.5, and each unique nucleotide sequence was defined as a clonotype. Clonotypes were aligned to IMGT TRBV, TRBD and TRBJ reference segments using MiTCR v1.1. The analysis included only V-J combinations with a frequency above 0.0001, which together covered roughly 99% of the repertoires. A TCS score was defined as the ratio of F50 (clonal expansion) to E x V (chaos), with BLOSUM62-based TCRdist applied between CDR3 peptides within each V-J. Welch's t-statistics and random forest reduced 500 to 650 V-J features to 13, which were used in a naive Bayes classifier (R e1071). TCRdb reanalyzed the raw reads on its own, using fastp at Q25 for trimming and MiXCR for clone calling, and kept in-frame beta chains. Entries that share a CDR3 protein sequence are merged under the most common genes and DNA. The V and J calls and clone size come from TCRdb's table, not from the authors' own analysis. This sample lists hundreds of thousands of distinct CDR3 sequences; around 13% were detected once. About an eighth of the sample lies in the top ten.

These data belong to a study of T cells in Graves' hyperthyroidism and ophthalmopathy (dated by TCRdb to the late 2010s). For the study in its entirety: Peripheral blood was sampled at the time of initial diagnosis, prior to any treatment. Thyroid tissue and blood T-cell repertoires from more than 5 Graves' hyperthyroidism patients were also compared in the study. According to the paper, TCR Vbeta CDR3 sequencing was carried out on 135 peripheral blood samples, which came from around 43 ophthalmopathy, about 75 hyperthyroidism and around 17 progressor patients. The 75 to 100 discovery patients were randomly split 7:3 into training and test sets. Whether ophthalmopathy could be predicted prospectively was tested in an independent validation cohort made up of 18 to 20 hyperthyroidism patients plus 17 patients who later progressed to ophthalmopathy. TCR V-J signatures able to tell the groups apart were searched for in a discovery cohort of some 100 patients, of whom under 45 had Graves' ophthalmopathy and about 60 had stable Graves' hyperthyroidism. Following sampling, methimazole starting at 30 mg daily was given to hyperthyroidism patients, and high-dose intravenous methylprednisolone was given to ophthalmopathy patients.

Ophthalmopathy patients had moderately to severely active disease, with a Clinical Activity Score of 3 or more, a NOSPECS grade of 4 or more, and a disease duration of less than 3 months. Any patient with an uncontrolled infection, another autoimmune disease, pregnancy or lactation was excluded. Clinical symptoms, serum thyroxine and TRAb, thyroid ultrasound, and orbital computed tomography formed the basis for the diagnoses. PBMCs were isolated from about 9.2 ml of fresh peripheral blood by Ficoll-Paque density gradient centrifugation. Total RNA was extracted with Trizol reagent, and quality was checked on an Agilent 2100 Bioanalyzer. Summary of the overall study and its limitations: A model built on a 13 V-J signature distinguished ophthalmopathy from stable hyperthyroidism, reaching around 87% sensitivity and around 81% specificity in cross-validation and 80%/75% in testing. In validation, progression to ophthalmopathy was predicted by the model with around 71% sensitivity and around 76% specificity, a median of approximately 6.5 months before onset. No statistical method was used to set the sample size in advance, and investigators knew the group allocation. Most expanded thyroid clonotypes (frequency above 0.001) were also found in blood, which suggests that blood repertoires may mirror thyroid immune responses.

According to the germline V gene, CDR1 reads MDHEN and CDR2 reads SYDVKM. V gives up 7 bases and J gives up 0 bases, and the segment between their germline ends measures 13 bases. The CDR3 sequence holds 14 residues, the cysteine and phenylalanine included. Kept here is only the CDR3 DNA, which spans 42 bases and is read in frame from base 1. Sequencing was carried out using blood. The V gene is TRBV28 and the J gene is TRBJ2-7; the D gene could be TRBD1 or TRBD2, each one agreeing over 5 bases. The source is a woman aged 45-60 years with Graves' ophthalmopathy. Here the CDR3 is given as CASTAAGSSYEQYF. DNA sequence: TGTGCCAGCACCGCAGCAGGGAGCTCCTACGAGCAGTACTTC.